The 31 T cell receptor beta chains reported below all come from one sample, sequenced in a study of monozygotic twins with inflammatory bowel disease. For each CDR3 protein, TCRdb gives one entry from its re-call of the 5' RACE reads, without DNA. Its table lists over 110,000 distinct CDR3 sequences. Sequencing was carried out using blood. The receptors stem from a human donor with ulcerative colitis or Crohn's disease, or a healthy co-twin of an affected twin (not recorded which).

This sequence joins TRBV30 and TRBJ2-2; TCRdb reports TRBD2, a call that lacks DNA to check it against. The germline gives CDR1 GTSNPN, CDR2 SVGIG (reference sequence). The length of the CDR3 is 17 residues. The CDR3 region is CSWSTRTSGGYDGELFF.

The CDR3 sequence is CASSLDPQGGYTEAFF. The chain couples TRBV5-1 to TRBJ1-1; TCRdb reports TRBD1, a call that lacks DNA to check it against. The CDR3 covers 16 residues. Germline CDR1 and CDR2: SGHRS and YFSETQ.

The V call is TRBV15, the J call TRBJ1-3; TCRdb's assignment of TRBD1 cannot be checked, as there is no DNA. The CDR3 is made up of 20 amino acids. Germline V CDR1 and CDR2: LNHNV, YYDKDF (reference sequence). CDR3 residues: CATSRDSSRRGRSSGNTIYF.

The chain couples TRBV24-1 to TRBJ1-1. Germline CDR1 reads KGHDR; CDR2 reads SFDVKD. The CDR3 totals 13 residues. CDR3 loop: CATSDSRTTEAFF.

The J gene is TRBJ2-1, the V gene TRBV5-6; absent DNA, TCRdb's TRBD2 call cannot be checked. This CDR3 contains 15 residues. Germline CDR1 is SGHDT and CDR2 is YYEEEE. The chain's CDR3 is CASSFFTSQYNEQFF.

The chain uses TRBV4-3 and TRBJ2-3; TCRdb reports TRBD1, a call that lacks DNA to check it against. Germline V gene data show CDR1 as LGHNA and CDR2 as YSLEER. The CDR3 is 17 residues long. CDR3 sequence: CASSQDASGTGADTQYF.

The chain recombines TRBV20-1 with TRBJ2-7; the TCRdb call, TRBD2, lacks DNA for checking. The CDR3 is 13 amino acids. Per germline, CDR1 DFQATT and CDR2 SNEGSKA (reference sequence). The CDR3: CSALPFGGYEQYF.

The V call is TRBV20-1, the J call TRBJ2-1; TCRdb calls TRBD1, which cannot be checked without DNA. Looked up from germline, CDR1 is DFQATT and CDR2 is SNEGSKA (reference sequence). This CDR3 region has 14 residues. CDR3: CSARGWTGYDEQFF.

This rearrangement joins TRBV6-5 to TRBJ2-3; TCRdb proposes TRBD1, but this gene call is untestable without DNA. Per germline, CDR1 MNHEY and CDR2 SVGAGI. CDR3 length: 18 residues. The CDR3 loop reads CASRRQTTIYSSTDTQYF.

The chain combines TRBV20-1 with TRBJ1-2; the D call from TCRdb, TRBD1, cannot be confirmed without DNA. This CDR3 comprises 14 residues. Looked up from germline, CDR1 is DFQATT and CDR2 is SNEGSKA (reference sequence). The chain's CDR3 is CSARDSQGALGYTF.

The chain joins TRBV6-5 to TRBJ2-5; TCRdb names TRBD1, which stays unverified in the absence of DNA. The germline V gene encodes CDR1 MNHEY and CDR2 SVGAGI. This CDR3 has 17 amino acids. Here the CDR3 reads CASSYPQGQQSEETQYF.

The V and J genes are TRBV18 and TRBJ1-2; TCRdb gives TRBD1 as the D gene, but with no DNA this cannot be confirmed. CDR3 length equals 12 residues. Germline V gene lookup returns CDR1 KGHSH and CDR2 LQKENI. CDR3 region: CASSPSRDRETF. Filled out from reference TRBV18 and TRBJ1-2, the complete variable domain reads NAGVMQNPRHLVRRRGQEARLRCSPMKGHSHVYWYRQLPEEGLKFMVYLQKENIIDESGMPKERFSAEFPKEGPSILRIQQVVRGDSAAYFCASSPSRDRETFGSGTRLTVV.

V gene TRBV5-1 combines with J gene TRBJ2-5; TCRdb calls TRBD2, which cannot be checked without DNA. The germline V gene has CDR1 SGHRS and CDR2 YFSETQ. The CDR3 runs to 15 residues. The CDR3 loop reads CASSFPPGPQETQYF.

The chain is built from TRBV7-8 and TRBJ1-4. CDR1 and CDR2 (germline): SGHVS, FQNEAQ. The CDR3 has 14 amino acids. The CDR3 reads CASSFLTSPERLFF.

The chain has TRBV24-1 and TRBJ2-2; TCRdb returns TRBD1, unconfirmable since there is no DNA. This CDR3 comprises 15 residues. Germline-derived CDR1 and CDR2 are KGHDR and SFDVKD. The CDR3 loop reads CATSATGTGSGELFF.

The rearrangement links TRBV6-1 to TRBJ1-1; checking the TCRdb D call of TRBD1 is not possible without DNA. There are 15 residues in the CDR3. Per the germline V gene, CDR1 is MNHNS and CDR2 is SASEGT. The CDR3 is CASKGPGGRRTEAFF.

The J gene is TRBJ2-3, the V gene TRBV29-1; TCRdb's assignment of TRBD2 cannot be checked, as there is no DNA. Per germline, CDR1 SQVTM and CDR2 ANQGSEA. CDR3 length equals 15 residues. CDR3 region: CSAAGPVAFTDTQYF.

The genes are TRBV20-1 and TRBJ2-7; the D call from TCRdb, TRBD1, cannot be confirmed without DNA. Per germline, CDR1 DFQATT and CDR2 SNEGSKA (reference sequence). This CDR3 spans 16 amino acids. This chain's CDR3 is CSAKGQGPQYNYEQYF.

The chain carries TRBV20-1 and TRBJ1-2; checking the TCRdb D call of TRBD1 is not possible without DNA. There are 16 residues in the CDR3. CDR1 and CDR2 (germline): DFQATT, SNEGSKA (reference sequence). The CDR3 loop is CSARDYRTGEAYGYTF.

The rearrangement uses TRBV7-8 and TRBJ2-6; the TRBD1 assignment by TCRdb is unverifiable without DNA. The CDR3 is 16 amino acids. Germline V lookup: CDR1 SGHVS, CDR2 FQNEAQ. The CDR3 is CASSPIPSSGANVLTF.

This chain uses TRBV5-5 with TRBJ1-5; TCRdb names TRBD1, which stays unverified in the absence of DNA. Germline V gives CDR1 SGHKS, CDR2 YYEKEE (reference sequence). The CDR3 is 15 residues long. CDR3 in amino acids: CARSLQAASNQPQHF.

The chain employs TRBV11-2 and TRBJ2-1; TCRdb selects TRBD1, and the lack of DNA leaves this call unchecked. Germline V gene data show CDR1 as SGHAT and CDR2 as FQNNGV. The CDR3 has 14 residues. CDR3 in amino acids: CASSLGTEYNEQFF.

V usage is TRBV4-3 and J usage is TRBJ2-1; absent DNA, TCRdb's TRBD1 call cannot be checked. The V gene's germline CDR1 is LGHNA and CDR2 YSLEER. The CDR3 has 15 amino acids. The CDR3 reads CASSLRTDGGNEQFF.

This rearrangement joins TRBV5-1 to TRBJ2-1; the TRBD2 assignment by TCRdb is unverifiable without DNA. CDR1 and CDR2 (germline): SGHRS, YFSETQ. The length of the CDR3 is 15 residues. The CDR3 is CASSLGGATYNEQFF.

The chain carries TRBV24-1 and TRBJ2-3; TCRdb calls TRBD1, which cannot be checked without DNA. This CDR3 has 14 amino acids. The germline CDR1 and CDR2 sequences are KGHDR and SFDVKD. The CDR3 sequence is CATRPGQVTDTQYF.

The rearrangement links TRBV24-1 to TRBJ2-7; lacking DNA, the TRBD1 call made by TCRdb goes unchecked. Germline CDR1 reads KGHDR; CDR2 reads SFDVKD. This CDR3 is 15 amino acids long. The CDR3 is CATSDTRTPAYEQYF.

The J gene is TRBJ1-1, the V gene TRBV5-1; TCRdb gives TRBD1 as the D gene, but with no DNA this cannot be confirmed. Germline V gene data show CDR1 as SGHRS and CDR2 as YFSETQ. There are 18 residues in the CDR3. The CDR3 protein is CASSSALFPGQGNTEAFF.

This sequence joins TRBV7-3 and TRBJ2-3; TCRdb names TRBD1, which stays unverified in the absence of DNA. The CDR3 sequence is 15 residues long. The V gene's germline CDR1 is SGHTA and CDR2 FQGTGA. The CDR3 loop is CASSLRGASTDTQYF.

V usage is TRBV14 and J usage is TRBJ1-1. Germline CDR1 reads SGHDN; CDR2 reads FVKESK. The CDR3 extends over 13 amino acids. CDR3 residues: CASSQARNTEAFF.

The chain has TRBV7-2 and TRBJ2-1; the TCRdb call, TRBD2, lacks DNA for checking. CDR3 size: 11 residues. Germline values: CDR1 SGHTA, CDR2 FQGNSA. CDR3 sequence: CASSRGGEQFF. The whole variable domain, filled in from reference TRBV7-2 and TRBJ2-1, reads GAGVSQSPSNKVTEKGKDVELRCDPISGHTALYWYRQSLGQGLEFLIYFQGNSAPDKSGLPSDRFSAERTGGSVSTLTIQRTQQEDSAVYLCASSRGGEQFFGPGTRLTVL.

The chain joins TRBV25-1 to TRBJ2-6; TCRdb gives TRBD1 as the D gene, but with no DNA this cannot be confirmed. CDR1 and CDR2 (germline): MGHDK, SYGVNS. The CDR3 consists of 19 residues. The CDR3 sequence is CASSPVVGGANSGANVLTF.